The 28 T cell receptor beta chains in this list originate from one sample, sequenced in a study of T-cell reconstitution after alpha-beta-depleted transplantation in children. Unique molecular identifiers featured in how the TCRbeta library was prepared. Each CDR3 protein gets one entry after TCRdb re-called the PCR reads with MiXCR. This sample has 670,000 or so distinct CDR3 sequences, with about 12% found just once. The input for sequencing was PBMCs, taken before TCRalphabeta/CD19-depleted stem cell transplant. The receptor set was obtained from a girl aged 2-10 years with congenital amegakaryocytic thrombocytopenia, due to receive a stem cell transplant.

Ten or more counts support this clonotype. The chain has TRBV24-1 and TRBJ2-7; tentatively, D is TRBD1 or TRBD2 (5 bases each). Trimming stripped 11 bases from V and 3 bases from J, with 28 bases between. The CDR3 contains 17 residues. CDR1 is KGHDR, CDR2 SFDVKD, per germline. The CDR3 bases are TGTGCCATGAGAATGGGGGTACGTTTTTATGGGGACTACGAGCAGTACTTC. Its protein product is CAMRMGVRFYGDYEQYF.

This clonotype was counted many times. The V and J genes are TRBV20-1 and TRBJ2-3, with D possibly being TRBD2 (7 bases). Trimming took off 1 base at V and 1 base at J, with 15 bases between the two ends. The CDR3 runs to 16 residues. Germline lookup yields CDR1 DFQATT and CDR2 SNEGSKA (reference sequence). For the CDR3, the DNA is TGCAGTGCTAGAGGTCGGGGGGCTATTGGCACAGATACGCAGTATTTT. The encoded protein is CSARGRGAIGTDTQYF.

This clonotype showed up many times. The V gene is TRBV27, the J gene TRBJ2-5; no clear D. Germline loops: CDR1 MNHEY, CDR2 SMNVEV (reference sequence). V lost 5 bases to trimming and J lost 0 bases, with 7 bases between them. This CDR3 region has 13 residues. CDR3 in DNA: TGTGCCAGCAGTCGAGAGTACCAAGAGACCCAGTACTTC. Protein: CASSREYQETQYF.

The table lists this clonotype with a few counts. The V call is TRBV18, the J call TRBJ1-1, with TRBD1 as a possible D gene (5 bases). The V gene's germline CDR1 is KGHSH and CDR2 LQKENI. V was pared by 0 bases and J by 0 bases, with 11 bases between. CDR3 length: 16 residues. Here the CDR3 DNA reads TGTGCCAGCTCACCACCAAATTTGGGGGTGAACACTGAAGCTTTCTTT. Translating gives CASSPPNLGVNTEAFF.

This clonotype was counted many times. This chain uses TRBV20-1 with TRBJ1-6; 7 positions match TRBD1. V shed 6 bases, J shed 7 bases, and the junction held 9 bases outside the gene matches. CDR3 length equals 14 residues. Germline V gives CDR1 DFQATT, CDR2 SNEGSKA (reference sequence). CDR3 residues: CSARAGTENSPLHF. The CDR3 nucleotides read TGCAGTGCGCGCGCCGGGACAGAGAATTCACCCCTCCACTTT.

DNA of the CDR3: TGCAGCGGGGGCCTCCCCCCGAGCACCGGGGAGCTGTTTTTT. Translating it yields CSGGLPPSTGELFF. This chain uses TRBV20-1 with TRBJ2-2, with D perhaps matching TRBD1 or TRBD2 (6 bases each). Germline CDR1 DFQATT, CDR2 SNEGSKA (reference sequence). The CDR3 length is 14 residues.

This clonotype has more than one count but fewer than ten. This chain links TRBV9 with TRBJ1-2; D call uncertain. Trimming removed 0 bases from V and 0 bases from J, with 6 bases in between. CDR3 size: 14 residues. Germline-derived CDR1 and CDR2 are SGDLS and YYNGEE. CDR3 nucleotides: TGTGCCAGCAGCGTAGGGGCGGCTAACTATGGCTACACCTTC. Translation gives CASSVGAANYGYTF.

V gene TRBV20-1 combines with J gene TRBJ2-5; the D is unclear. V was clipped by 6 bases and J by 0 bases, with 11 bases between them. The CDR3 is 13 residues long. Germline assignment: CDR1 DFQATT and CDR2 SNEGSKA (reference sequence). The CDR3 nucleotides are TGCAGTGCCGCAGACTGGTACCAAGAGACCCAGTACTTC. Encoded protein: CSAADWYQETQYF.

This clonotype was observed a handful of times. The rearrangement links TRBV27 to TRBJ2-1; the D gene is possibly TRBD2 (5 bases). Germline loops: CDR1 MNHEY, CDR2 SMNVEV (reference sequence). The CDR3 is 14 residues long. With 8 bases removed from V and 4 bases from J, the gap between germline ends came to 15 bases. CDR3 DNA sequence: TGTGCCAGCGGTGGACTCCCCGCATACAATGAGCAGTTCTTC. Translated: CASGGLPAYNEQFF.

This clonotype was found many times. This sequence joins TRBV5-1 and TRBJ2-1, with D perhaps matching TRBD1 or TRBD2 (5 bases each). Germline-derived CDR1 and CDR2 are SGHRS and YFSETQ. The CDR3 is made up of 15 amino acids. Between the trimmed V and J ends, which lost 0 bases and 4 bases, there was a span of 11 bases. This CDR3 is CASSLDSWGYNEQFF. CDR3 coding DNA: TGCGCCAGCAGCTTGGATTCCTGGGGGTACAATGAGCAGTTCTTC.

The J gene is TRBJ2-7, the V gene TRBV3-1; 7 bases match TRBD2. The CDR3 extends over 14 amino acids. Germline V CDR1 and CDR2: LGHDT, YNNKEL (reference sequence). V lost 4 bases and J lost 0; bases outside the gene matches: 3. The CDR3 is CASSREGFSYEQYF. DNA for the CDR3: TGTGCCAGCAGCCGGGAGGGATTCTCCTACGAGCAGTACTTC.

The chain joins TRBV28 to TRBJ2-5; D is uncertain. The CDR3 totals 12 residues. Germline assignment: CDR1 MDHEN and CDR2 SYDVKM. The CDR3, as DNA: TGTGGTACGGGCACCCATCCAGAGACCCAGTACTTC. Translated, it gives CGTGTHPETQYF.

A remark on this clonotype: One end of the junction varies from germline; a read error may be responsible. V gene TRBV20-1 combines with J gene TRBJ2-7, with D hard to call. This CDR3 is 11 amino acids long. Germline-derived CDR1 and CDR2 are DFQATT and SNEGSKA (reference sequence). The CDR3: CTARQHYEQYF. Here the CDR3 DNA reads TGCACTGCTAGACAACACTACGAGCAGTACTTC.

This clonotype came up many times. The chain has TRBV5-1 and TRBJ2-5; no reliable D call. This CDR3 has 12 amino acids. Germline CDR1 and CDR2: SGHRS and YFSETQ. The V end lost 3 bases, the J end lost 7 bases, and 10 bases lay between the germline ends. The CDR3 DNA reads as TGCGCCAGCAGCTCCACGACGCCGACCCAGTACTTC. Protein product: CASSSTTPTQYF.

This clonotype appeared many times. The gene calls are TRBV30 and TRBJ2-7; possible D gene TRBD2, 6 bases. V shed 4 bases and J shed 2 bases, with 12 bases lying between them. The CDR3 spans 13 residues. Per the germline V gene, CDR1 is GTSNPN and CDR2 is SVGIG (reference sequence). CDR3 region: CAWTGEWAYEQYF. The CDR3 nucleotides are TGTGCCTGGACGGGGGAGTGGGCCTACGAGCAGTACTTC.

This clonotype occurred a few times. The V gene is TRBV5-6, the J gene TRBJ1-5, with D perhaps TRBD1 (6 bases). Per germline, CDR1 SGHDT and CDR2 YYEEEE. This CDR3 comprises 14 residues. Trimming cost V 4 bases and J 7 bases, with 15 bases left between them. This chain's CDR3 is CASSLLTGGQPQHF. CDR3 nucleotides: TGTGCCAGCAGCCTCCTGACAGGAGGGCAGCCCCAGCATTTT.

There are a few counts of this clonotype. This rearrangement joins TRBV5-1 to TRBJ2-3; 12 nucleotides line up with TRBD2. V lost 2 bases to trimming and J lost 5 bases; unmatched junction nucleotides: 9. This CDR3 contains 17 residues. Germline V lookup: CDR1 SGHRS, CDR2 YFSETQ. The CDR3 sequence: CASSFRLTSGSGDTQYF. The CDR3 DNA sequence: TGCGCCAGCAGCTTCCGCCTGACTAGCGGGAGTGGAGATACGCAGTATTTT.

This clonotype was recorded a few times. V usage is TRBV20-1 and J usage is TRBJ2-1, with 7 bases identical to TRBD2. Germline V gene sequence: CDR1 DFQATT, CDR2 SNEGSKA (reference sequence). J lost 0 bases, V lost 2 bases, and 4 bases had no gene match. This CDR3 is 15 amino acids long. CDR3 DNA: TGCAGTGCTAGACTAGCGGCTCGCTCCTACAATGAGCAGTTCTTC. Translated: CSARLAARSYNEQFF.

V gene TRBV7-2 combines with J gene TRBJ2-5; D ambiguous. V was pared by 2 bases and J by 5 bases, with 15 bases between. Per germline, CDR1 SGHTA and CDR2 FQGNSA. This CDR3 is 15 amino acids long. The chain's CDR3 is CASSLSLRLGETQYF. The CDR3 region has the DNA TGTGCCAGCAGCTTATCTTTGCGGCTAGGGGAGACCCAGTACTTC.

This clonotype showed up many times. The gene calls are TRBV29-1 and TRBJ2-1; D uncertain. Germline V gene data show CDR1 as SQVTM and CDR2 as ANQGSEA. Trimming stripped 1 base from V and 1 base from J, with 11 bases between. This CDR3 has 15 residues. Written as DNA, the CDR3 is TGCAGCGTTGAAGCATGGGATCTTTCCTACAATGAGCAGTTCTTC. Amino acids: CSVEAWDLSYNEQFF.

This clonotype was counted many times. The chain carries TRBV20-1 and TRBJ2-7; 10 bases agree with TRBD2. The germline V gene has CDR1 DFQATT and CDR2 SNEGSKA (reference sequence). Trimming removed 6 bases from V and 0 bases from J; junction bases left unmatched: 8. The CDR3 spans 15 residues. The CDR3 coding sequence is TGCAGTGCCCCGAGTAGCGGGAGGAGCTCCTACGAGCAGTACTTC. Protein: CSAPSSGRSSYEQYF.

This clonotype has a handful of counts. The chain has TRBV20-1 and TRBJ2-7, with D possibly matching TRBD2 (6 bases). V lost 0 bases, J lost 3 bases, and 18 bases lay in between. Per germline, CDR1 DFQATT and CDR2 SNEGSKA (reference sequence). This CDR3 region has 16 residues. The CDR3 protein is CSARDFSSENFYEQYF. The DNA of the CDR3 is TGCAGTGCTAGAGATTTTTCTAGCGAGAATTTCTACGAGCAGTACTTC.

The table lists this clonotype with many counts. The chain uses TRBV29-1 and TRBJ2-5, with 7 positions matching TRBD1. V was clipped by 6 bases and J by 1 base; unmatched bases: 5. From germline, CDR1 is SQVTM and CDR2 ANQGSEA. The CDR3 is made up of 13 amino acids. Here the CDR3 reads CSVPGQVQETQYF. DNA for the CDR3: TGCAGCGTCCCAGGACAGGTCCAAGAGACCCAGTACTTC.

This clonotype occurred many times. The rearrangement joins TRBV29-1 to TRBJ2-7; the D gene is possibly TRBD1 (6 bases). This CDR3 comprises 11 residues. Germline V gives CDR1 SQVTM, CDR2 ANQGSEA. The V gene lost 8 bases and the J gene lost 5 bases, with 13 bases spanning the gap. CDR3 bases: TGCAGCTACCTACAGGGACACGAGCAGTACTTC. Its translation is CSYLQGHEQYF.

This clonotype was counted at least ten times. The rearrangement links TRBV20-1 to TRBJ2-1; 8 bases match TRBD2. The germline V gene has CDR1 DFQATT and CDR2 SNEGSKA (reference sequence). The CDR3 extends over 14 amino acids. The J segment lost 8 bases and the V segment lost 4 bases, leaving 10 bases of the junction unmatched. The CDR3 DNA follows: TGCAGTGCTACGCGAGCGGGAGTATTGGATGAGCAGTTCTTC. Translating it yields CSATRAGVLDEQFF.

The genes are TRBV7-6 and TRBJ2-2; D unclear. Germline V gene sequence: CDR1 SGHVS, CDR2 FNYEAQ. V lost 2 bases, J lost 7 bases, and 14 bases lay in between. This CDR3 region has 15 residues. For the CDR3, the DNA is TGTGCCAGCAGCTTAATTTTTTCTTACGGCGGGGAGCTGTTTTTT. The encoded protein is CASSLIFSYGGELFF. Based on the CDR3 plus reference TRBV7-6 and TRBJ2-2, the full variable domain is GAGVSQSPRYKVTKRGQDVALRCDPISGHVSLYWYRQALGQGPEFLTYFNYEAQQDKSGLPNDRFSAERPEGSISTLTIQRTEQRDSAMYRCASSLIFSYGGELFFGEGSRLTVL.

This clonotype was seen many times. This sequence joins TRBV15 and TRBJ2-1; 10 bases align to TRBD2. Losses at the gene ends were 2 bases for V and 6 bases for J; bases not matched to a gene: 4. Germline CDR1 and CDR2: LNHNV and YYDKDF (reference sequence). The CDR3 has 15 residues. CDR3 region: CATSRLAGALNEQFF. The CDR3 DNA reads TGTGCCACCAGCAGACTAGCGGGGGCACTCAATGAGCAGTTCTTC.

This clonotype was counted at least ten times. The V and J genes are TRBV20-1 and TRBJ2-2; the D is unclear. The germline V gene has CDR1 DFQATT and CDR2 SNEGSKA (reference sequence). Between the trimmed V and J ends, which lost 4 bases and 4 bases, there was a span of 7 bases. CDR3 length: 12 residues. The CDR3 DNA is TGCAGTGCTAAGGAGTTCACCGGGGAGCTGTTTTTT. This gives the protein CSAKEFTGELFF.